These 18 T cell receptor beta chains were all obtained from the same sample, sequenced in a study of shared clonotypes between healthy human individuals. Assay: immunoSEQ multiplex PCR; the TCRdb copy retains only in-frame clones and omits some. The table shows over a million clones, with approximately 80% occurring only once. The sequencing sample was made of memory CD4+ T cells from PBMCs. The subset denotes: CD45RA-negative fraction. The receptors come from a man aged 18 to 35 in good health. Some clones in this sample may be carry-over from other donors' samples.

This clone was seen a single time. The rearrangement uses TRBV5-4 and TRBJ2-6, with TRBD1 matching 8 bases. CDR1 and CDR2 from the germline V gene are SGHNT and YYREEE (reference sequence). Trimming cost V 3 bases and J 5 bases; bases outside gene matches: 10. CDR3 size: 17 residues. CDR3 coding DNA: TGTGCCAGCAGCTCACCCCAGGGGGCCGGGCGGGCCAACGTCCTGACTTTC. This encodes CASSSPQGAGRANVLTF.

The chain links TRBV25-1 to TRBJ1-1; D is unresolved. Trimming shortened V by 2 bases and J by 0 bases, and 13 bases separated the two germline ends. Germline V lookup: CDR1 MGHDK, CDR2 SYGVNS. This CDR3 is 16 amino acids long. The CDR3, as DNA: TGTGCCAGCAGTGAACCCGGGATTGGGCTGAACACTGAAGCTTTCTTT. Protein: CASSEPGIGLNTEAFF.

This chain connects TRBV4-2 to TRBJ2-3; TRBD2 matches at 8 bases. This CDR3 has 16 residues. The trim removed 4 bases at V and 0 bases at J, leaving 6 bases unmatched. Germline V lookup: CDR1 LGHNA, CDR2 YNFKEQ. The CDR3 DNA is TGTGCCAGCAGCCGAGTTAGCGGGGCCAGCACAGATACGCAGTATTTT. Residues: CASSRVSGASTDTQYF.

The rearrangement uses TRBV5-1 and TRBJ2-5, with 9 bases aligning to TRBD1. Germline V lookup: CDR1 SGHRS, CDR2 YFSETQ. The CDR3 consists of 16 residues. V lost 0 bases to trimming and J lost 3 bases; unmatched junction nucleotides: 6. This CDR3 is CASSLAAGQGKETQYF. The CDR3 DNA follows: TGCGCCAGCAGCTTGGCGGCGGGACAGGGTAAAGAGACCCAGTACTTC.

The chain has TRBV5-1 and TRBJ2-7; D is possibly TRBD1 or TRBD2 (5 bases each). Germline assignment: CDR1 SGHRS and CDR2 YFSETQ. This CDR3 has 14 amino acids. V was cut by 0 bases and J by 2 bases, with 9 bases left in between. The CDR3 bases are TGCGCCAGCAGCTTGGTGGGACGCGCCTACGAGCAGTACTTC. This gives the protein CASSLVGRAYEQYF.

To note about this clone: Being one base from a much bigger clone, this may be a read error. The chain has TRBV28 and TRBJ1-2; D is unresolved. There are 11 residues in the CDR3. Per the germline V gene, CDR1 is MDHEN and CDR2 is SYDVKM. The ends were cut back, 1 base at V and 3 bases at J, with 0 bases in the middle. The DNA of the CDR3 is TGTGCCAGCAGTTTATACTATGGCTACACCTTC. Its protein is CASSLYYGYTF.

The V and J genes are TRBV7-8 and TRBJ1-5; D gene uncertain. The CDR3 is 15 residues long. Germline assignment: CDR1 SGHVS and CDR2 FQNEAQ. V was clipped by 5 bases and J by 6 bases, with 17 bases between them. The CDR3 loop is CASSPSTESSQPQHF. Here the CDR3 DNA reads TGTGCCAGCAGCCCATCGACTGAGAGTAGTCAGCCCCAGCATTTT.

This clone showed up many times. The V call is TRBV2, the J call TRBJ2-2; 7 bases fit TRBD1. Trimming at V came to 7 bases and at J to 6 bases, leaving 8 bases not matched to a gene. The CDR3 runs 14 residues. Germline CDR1 and CDR2: SNHLY and FYNNEI. The CDR3: CASNDRALPGELFF. In DNA, the CDR3 is TGTGCCAGCAACGACAGGGCACTACCCGGGGAGCTGTTTTTT.

V is TRBV4-1 and J is TRBJ1-5, with a possible D match to TRBD1 (5 bases). This CDR3 spans 16 amino acids. Trimming stripped 3 bases from V and 6 bases from J, with 18 bases between. Germline assignment: CDR1 MGHRA and CDR2 YSYEKL. CDR3 residues: CASSHWARLRGQPQHF. In DNA, the CDR3 is TGCGCCAGCAGCCATTGGGCGAGGCTGAGGGGTCAGCCCCAGCATTTT.

This clone has a handful of counts. J is TRBJ2-3 and V is TRBV5-1; 14 nucleotides align to TRBD2. The CDR3 has 14 residues. V lost 4 bases, J lost 9 bases, and 4 bases stayed unmatched. Per the germline V gene, CDR1 is SGHRS and CDR2 is YFSETQ. The CDR3 is CASSGGTSGSTQYF. The DNA of the CDR3 is TGCGCCAGCAGCGGCGGGACTAGCGGGAGCACGCAGTATTTT.

This chain joins TRBV7-9 and TRBJ2-2; 8 nucleotides align to TRBD1. This CDR3 contains 13 residues. The germline CDR1 and CDR2 sequences are SEHNR and FQNEAQ (reference sequence). With V trimmed by 9 bases and J by 1 base, 1 base remained unmatched. The CDR3 reads CASGTGNTGELFF. In nucleotides, the CDR3 is TGTGCCAGTGGGACAGGGAACACCGGGGAGCTGTTTTTT.

A note on this clone: The sample holds other DNA sequences that translate to the same CDR3. The J gene is TRBJ1-2, the V gene TRBV28, with 7 bases matching TRBD1. The ends lost 5 bases at V and 0 bases at J; junction bases unmatched: 3. CDR1 and CDR2 (germline): MDHEN, SYDVKM. This CDR3 spans 14 amino acids. CDR3 nucleotide sequence: TGTGCCAGCAGTGCAGGGGGGTCTAACTATGGCTACACCTTC. Its translation: CASSAGGSNYGYTF.

The chain is built from TRBV28 and TRBJ1-5; a possible D gene is TRBD1 (6 bases). Germline CDR1 reads MDHEN; CDR2 reads SYDVKM. The CDR3 length is 14 residues. V was shortened by 9 bases and J by 0 bases, with 12 bases between the two germline ends. The DNA for the CDR3 is TGTGCCAGTACAGGGTTCAATAGCAATCAGCCCCAGCATTTT. It codes for CASTGFNSNQPQHF.

The V and J genes are TRBV5-1 and TRBJ2-7; the match to TRBD2 covers 10 bases. The CDR3 consists of 15 residues. Looked up from germline, CDR1 is SGHRS and CDR2 is YFSETQ. V was pared by 0 bases and J by 3 bases, with 3 bases of the junction left unmatched. The CDR3 bases are TGCGCCAGCAGCTTGGATCTAGCGGGAGACTACGAGCAGTACTTC. Encoded protein: CASSLDLAGDYEQYF.

J is TRBJ2-1 and V is TRBV11-2, with a weak D call TRBD2 (7 bases). Germline-derived CDR1 and CDR2 are SGHAT and FQNNGV. V shed 1 base and J shed 6 bases, with 19 bases lying between them. This CDR3 is 17 amino acids long. DNA of the CDR3: TGTGCCAGCAGCTTAGGCCGTCGGGGGGCCACACCCAATGAGCAGTTCTTC. Translating gives CASSLGRRGATPNEQFF. Full variable domain (rest looked up from reference TRBV11-2 and TRBJ2-1): EAGVAQSPRYKIIEKRQSVAFWCNPISGHATLYWYQQILGQGPKLLIQFQNNGVVDDSQLPKDRFSAERLKGVDSTLKIQPAKLEDSAVYLCASSLGRRGATPNEQFFGPGTRLTVL.

The chain joins TRBV9 to TRBJ1-1; D unresolved. This CDR3 is built from 17 residues. Germline V gene data show CDR1 as SGDLS and CDR2 as YYNGEE. V lost 4 bases and J lost 0, with 19 bases in between. This CDR3 reads CASSLLKREPMNTEAFF. In nucleotides, the CDR3 is TGTGCCAGCAGCCTCCTAAAAAGGGAGCCCATGAACACTGAAGCTTTCTTT.

This chain links TRBV19 with TRBJ2-1; the D is unclear. Between the trimmed V and J ends, which lost 4 bases and 0 bases, there was a span of 10 bases. The germline V gene has CDR1 LNHDA and CDR2 SQIVND (reference sequence). This CDR3 contains 15 residues. The CDR3 DNA is TGTGCCAGTAGTAAAACAGTGAGCTCCTACAATGAGCAGTTCTTC. Protein product: CASSKTVSSYNEQFF.

This rearrangement joins TRBV29-1 to TRBJ2-1; TRBD2 might be the D (5 bases). V shed 2 bases and J shed 14 bases, with 16 bases lying between them. This CDR3 has 12 residues. Germline V gene data show CDR1 as SQVTM and CDR2 as ANQGSEA. CDR3 DNA: TGCAGCGTTGAACCTAGCAGAGATATGAAGTTCTTC. It specifies CSVEPSRDMKFF.